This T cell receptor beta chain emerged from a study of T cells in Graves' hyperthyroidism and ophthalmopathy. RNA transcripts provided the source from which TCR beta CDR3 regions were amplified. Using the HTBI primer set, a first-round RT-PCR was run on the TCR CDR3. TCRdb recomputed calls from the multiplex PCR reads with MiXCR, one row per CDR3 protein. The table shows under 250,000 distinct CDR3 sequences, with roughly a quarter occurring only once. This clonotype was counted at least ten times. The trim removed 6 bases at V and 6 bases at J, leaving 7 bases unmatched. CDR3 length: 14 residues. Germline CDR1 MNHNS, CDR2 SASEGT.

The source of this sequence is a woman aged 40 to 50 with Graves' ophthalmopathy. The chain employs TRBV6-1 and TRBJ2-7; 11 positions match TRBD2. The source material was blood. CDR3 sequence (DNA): TGTGCCAGCAGACCGGGACTAGCGGACGGCGAGCAGTACTTC. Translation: CASRPGLADGEQYF.